This record covers a single T cell receptor (beta chain). This receptor's antigen is unknown. The record has no base qualities; no much larger clone is one base away. TCRbeta CDR3 regions were amplified from genomic DNA by means of the immunoSEQ Assay, a bias-controlled multiplex PCR. Per the original workflow: The number of nucleated cells in each sample was estimated from the amplification of reference gene primers within the assay. To quantify the absolute abundance of each unique TCRbeta CDR3 rearrangement, sequence reads were collapsed and filtered. For each sample, productive Simpson clonality was calculated as the square root of Simpson's diversity index across productive rearrangements. This is the immuneACCESS table as TCRdb keeps it, with only in-frame sequences that have V and J called. A part of the clones is gone; compared with another copy, unresolved V genes explain less than half, and the rest is unexplained. V and J calls and clone size follow that table, whereas D and trimming were derived from the DNA. A total of about 160,000 clones appear in this sample, about 85% of them only once. Roughly 1.1% of the sample is held by the ten biggest clonotypes.

This sample was included in a study of blood T cell repertoires in COVID-19 (dated by TCRdb to about 2020). With respect to the entire study: Samples covering the acute and convalescent phases of COVID-19 were provided by collaborators in the United States, Italy and Spain. The material from the prospective study consisted of cDNA or gDNA derived from T cells, B-cell-depleted T cells, or PBMCs. Subjects who had been exposed to COVID-19, were actively infected with it, or had recovered from it provided the deeply sampled blood TCRbeta repertoires that made up the dataset. The repertoires were released in a freely available public database meant as a resource for research on the immune response to SARS-CoV-2. Samples came from the ongoing ImmuneRACE study (first 160 participants) plus 1,254 subjects from 6 global collaborators. A de-identified subject ID, COVID-19 status, age in years and sex were almost always included in the sample metadata. Where available, HLA class I and class II types were obtained from metadata supplied by the sample provider rather than from assay-based typing. What the authors observed across the whole study: Clinical and demographic metadata were provided uncurated, with the amount varying by source and participant.

The V and J ends are trimmed by 4 bases and 6 bases, leaving 23 bases between them. Taken from the germline V gene (reference sequence), the CDR1 and CDR2 loops are SGHNT and YYREEE. The CDR3 measures 16 amino acids from cysteine to phenylalanine. The DNA shown is the 48-base CDR3, in frame from base 1. Another Seattle source contributed samples from volunteer blood donors who had recovered from COVID-19. Each collaborating institution followed its own protocols to collect whole blood in K2EDTA tubes. Collaborator samples were shipped for TCRbeta analysis as frozen whole blood, isolated PBMCs, or DNA extracted from either sample type.

The V and J segments used are TRBV5-4 and TRBJ2-7; 5 matching bases give a weak D call of TRBD1. Sequences were obtained from peripheral blood. This clonotype was obtained from a man in his sixties who had recovered from COVID-19. CDR3 region: CASSPQGGRRAAEQYF. The nucleotide sequence reads as follows: TGTGCCAGCAGCCCCCAGGGCGGAAGACGCGCGGCCGAGCAGTACTTC.